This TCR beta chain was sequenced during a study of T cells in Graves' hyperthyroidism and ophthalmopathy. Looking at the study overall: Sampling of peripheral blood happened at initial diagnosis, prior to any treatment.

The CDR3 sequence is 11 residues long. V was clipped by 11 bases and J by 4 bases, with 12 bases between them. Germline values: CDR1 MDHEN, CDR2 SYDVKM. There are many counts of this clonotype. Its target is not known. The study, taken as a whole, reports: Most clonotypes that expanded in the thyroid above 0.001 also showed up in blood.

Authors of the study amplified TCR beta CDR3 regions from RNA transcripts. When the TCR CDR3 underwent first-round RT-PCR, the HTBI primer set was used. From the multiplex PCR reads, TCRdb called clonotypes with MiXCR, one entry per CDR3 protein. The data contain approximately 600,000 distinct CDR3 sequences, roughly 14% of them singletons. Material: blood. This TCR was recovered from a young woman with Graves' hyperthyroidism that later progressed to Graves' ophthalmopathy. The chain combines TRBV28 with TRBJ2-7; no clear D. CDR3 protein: CASAASYEQYF. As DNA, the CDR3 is TGTGCCTCCGCCGCTTCATACGAGCAGTACTTC.